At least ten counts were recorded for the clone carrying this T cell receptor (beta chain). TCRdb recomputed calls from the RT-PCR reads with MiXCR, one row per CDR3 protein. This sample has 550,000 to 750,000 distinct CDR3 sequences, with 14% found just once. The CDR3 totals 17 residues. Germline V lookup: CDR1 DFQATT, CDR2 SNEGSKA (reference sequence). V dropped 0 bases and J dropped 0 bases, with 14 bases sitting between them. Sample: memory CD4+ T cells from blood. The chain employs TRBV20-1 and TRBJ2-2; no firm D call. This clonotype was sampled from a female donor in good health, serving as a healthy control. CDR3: CSARDLGRQTNTGELFF. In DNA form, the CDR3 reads TGCAGTGCTAGAGATTTGGGTAGGCAAACGAACACCGGGGAGCTGTTTTTT.